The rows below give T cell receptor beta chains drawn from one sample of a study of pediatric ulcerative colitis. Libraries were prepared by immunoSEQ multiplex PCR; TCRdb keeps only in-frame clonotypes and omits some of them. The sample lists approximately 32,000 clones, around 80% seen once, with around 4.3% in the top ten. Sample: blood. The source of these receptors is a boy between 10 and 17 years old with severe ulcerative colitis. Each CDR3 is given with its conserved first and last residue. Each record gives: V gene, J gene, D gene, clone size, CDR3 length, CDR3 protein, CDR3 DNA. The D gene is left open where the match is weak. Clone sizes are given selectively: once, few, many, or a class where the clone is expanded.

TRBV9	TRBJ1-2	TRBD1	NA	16	CASSVDRTGEEDGYTF	TGTGCCAGCAGCGTAGACCGGACAGGGGAAGAGGATGGCTACACCTTC
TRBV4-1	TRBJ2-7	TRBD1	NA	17	CASSQLRKIQGADEQYF	TGCGCCAGCAGCCAACTAAGAAAAATACAGGGGGCTGACGAGCAGTACTTC
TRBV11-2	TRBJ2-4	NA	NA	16	CASSLAGSIAKNIQYF	TGTGCCAGCAGCTTAGCAGGGTCGATCGCCAAAAACATTCAGTACTTC
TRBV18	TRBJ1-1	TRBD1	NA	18	CASSPPTGGVKLNTEAFF	TGTGCCAGCTCACCACCTACAGGGGGTGTCAAGCTGAACACTGAAGCTTTCTTT
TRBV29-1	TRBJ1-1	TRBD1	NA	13	CSVNQGQGTEAFF	TGCAGCGTTAACCAGGGACAGGGCACTGAAGCTTTCTTT
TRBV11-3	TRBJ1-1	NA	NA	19	CASIQAPHPEGQKNTEAFF	TGTGCCAGCATCCAGGCCCCCCACCCGGAGGGACAAAAGAACACTGAAGCTTTCTTT
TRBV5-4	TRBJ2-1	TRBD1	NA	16	CASSLGGTGPLDEQFF	TGTGCCAGCAGCTTGGGTGGGACAGGGCCTTTGGATGAGCAGTTCTTC
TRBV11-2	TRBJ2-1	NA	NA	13	CASDEIWGNEQFF	TGTGCCAGCGACGAAATATGGGGGAATGAGCAGTTCTTC
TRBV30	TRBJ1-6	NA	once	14	CAWSEIDFWSPLHF	TGTGCCTGGAGCGAAATTGACTTCTGGTCACCCCTCCACTTT
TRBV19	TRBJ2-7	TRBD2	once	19	CASSIDHWGLAGVSYEQYF	TGTGCCAGTAGTATAGATCATTGGGGACTAGCGGGGGTATCCTACGAGCAGTACTTC
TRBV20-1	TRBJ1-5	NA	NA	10	CSASSRPQHF	TGCAGTGCTAGTAGCAGGCCCCAGCATTTT
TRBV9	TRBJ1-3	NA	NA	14	CASSGTVSGNTIYF	TGTGCCAGCAGCGGTACGGTCTCTGGAAACACCATATATTTT
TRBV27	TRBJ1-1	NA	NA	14	CASSFEGMYTEAFF	TGTGCCAGCAGTTTCGAGGGGATGTATACTGAAGCTTTCTTT
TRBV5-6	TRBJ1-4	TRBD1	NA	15	CASSLAPTGYEKLFF	TGTGCCAGCAGCTTGGCCCCGACAGGGTATGAAAAACTGTTTTTT
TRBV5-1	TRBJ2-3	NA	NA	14	CASSSGDWGATQYF	TGCGCCAGCAGCTCGGGAGACTGGGGCGCTACGCAGTATTTT
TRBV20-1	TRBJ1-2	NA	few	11	CSAYNNYGYTF	TGCAGTGCTTATAACAACTATGGCTACACCTTC
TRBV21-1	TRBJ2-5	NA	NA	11	CASLAQETQYF	TGTGCCAGCCTCGCCCAAGAGACCCAGTACTTC
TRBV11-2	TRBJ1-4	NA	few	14	CASSLGQGWNSLFF	TGTGCCAGCAGCTTGGGGCAGGGTTGGAATTCACTGTTTTTT
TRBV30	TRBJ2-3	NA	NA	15	CAWSTPTASTDTQYF	TGTGCCTGGAGTACGCCGACAGCTAGCACAGATACGCAGTATTTT
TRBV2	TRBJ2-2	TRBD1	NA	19	CASSDIAITGTGDTGELFF	TGTGCCAGCAGCGATATCGCGATAACCGGGACAGGCGACACCGGGGAGCTGTTTTTT
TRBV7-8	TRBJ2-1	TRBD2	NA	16	CASRPRGGPSYNEQFF	TGTGCCAGCAGGCCACGGGGGGGGCCGTCCTACAATGAGCAGTTCTTC
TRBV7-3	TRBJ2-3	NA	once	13	CASSLIREDTQYF	TGTGCCAGCAGCTTAATCCGGGAGGATACGCAGTATTTT
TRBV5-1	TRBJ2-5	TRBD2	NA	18	CASSSWALAGGPQETQYF	TGCGCCAGCAGCTCATGGGCCCTAGCGGGGGGGCCTCAAGAGACCCAGTACTTC
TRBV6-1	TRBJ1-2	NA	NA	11	CASSRQGGYTF	TGTGCCAGCAGTAGGCAGGGTGGCTACACCTTC
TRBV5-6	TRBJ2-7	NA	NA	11	CASSRGGEQYF	TGTGCCAGCAGCCGTGGAGGCGAGCAGTACTTC
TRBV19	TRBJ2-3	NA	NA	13	CASSARYLNTQYF	TGTGCCAGTAGTGCAAGATATTTAAATACGCAGTATTTT
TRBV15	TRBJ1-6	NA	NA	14	CATSHRTANSPLHF	TGTGCCACCAGCCACCGGACAGCTAATTCACCCCTCCACTTT
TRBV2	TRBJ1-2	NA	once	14	CASSEATGEDGYTF	TGTGCCAGCAGTGAAGCAACCGGGGAGGATGGCTACACCTTC
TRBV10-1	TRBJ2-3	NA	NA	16	CASSESLGYGADTQYF	TGCGCCAGCAGTGAGTCGTTGGGTTACGGGGCAGATACGCAGTATTTT
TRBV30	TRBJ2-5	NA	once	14	CAWSPGEWYETQYF	TGTGCCTGGTCCCCGGGAGAATGGTATGAGACCCAGTACTTC
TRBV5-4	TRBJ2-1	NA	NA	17	CASSPGAGASSYNEQFF	TGTGCCAGCTCTCCCGGGGCGGGGGCGAGCTCCTACAATGAGCAGTTCTTC
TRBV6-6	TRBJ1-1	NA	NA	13	CASADGQNTEAFF	TGTGCCAGCGCCGATGGCCAGAACACTGAAGCTTTCTTT
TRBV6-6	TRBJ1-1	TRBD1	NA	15	CASSYHMDRTAEAFF	TGTGCCAGCAGTTACCACATGGACAGGACCGCTGAAGCTTTCTTT
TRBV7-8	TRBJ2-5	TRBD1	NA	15	CASSLSTGVFETQYF	TGTGCCAGCAGCTTATCTACAGGGGTTTTTGAGACCCAGTACTTC
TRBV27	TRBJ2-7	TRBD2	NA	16	CASSLSPGTSDIEQYF	TGTGCCAGCAGTTTATCCCCCGGGACTAGCGACATTGAGCAGTACTTC
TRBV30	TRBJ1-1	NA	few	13	CAWTARANTEAFF	TGTGCCTGGACTGCGCGTGCGAACACTGAAGCTTTCTTT
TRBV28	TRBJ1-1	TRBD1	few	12	CASRMTGTEAFF	TGTGCCAGCAGAATGACAGGGACTGAAGCTTTCTTT
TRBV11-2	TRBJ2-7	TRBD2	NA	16	CASSLYVSGELYEQYF	TGTGCCAGCAGCTTATACGTTAGCGGGGAACTCTACGAGCAGTACTTC
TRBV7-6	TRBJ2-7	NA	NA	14	CASSLGAGGHEQYF	TGTGCCAGCAGTCTAGGGGCCGGGGGCCACGAGCAGTACTTC
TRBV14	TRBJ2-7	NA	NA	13	CASSPIGGLEQYF	TGTGCCAGCAGCCCCATCGGAGGGCTCGAGCAGTACTTC
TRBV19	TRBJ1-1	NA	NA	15	CASSIGSRGATEAFF	TGTGCCAGTAGTATAGGAAGTAGGGGGGCCACTGAAGCTTTCTTT
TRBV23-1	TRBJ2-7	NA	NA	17	CASSQSGEDTMGYEQYF	TGCGCCAGCAGTCAATCGGGAGAGGACACAATGGGGTACGAGCAGTACTTC
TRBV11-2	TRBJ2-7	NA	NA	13	CASSLGGEYEQYF	TGTGCCAGCAGCTTAGGAGGGGAATACGAGCAGTACTTC
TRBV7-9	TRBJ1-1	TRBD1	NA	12	CASIQGGTEAFF	TGTGCCAGCATCCAGGGGGGCACTGAAGCTTTCTTT